Sequencing of this T cell receptor beta chain was carried out in a study of radiotherapy plus CTLA-4 blockade in lung cancer. CTLA-4 blockade using ipilimumab, together with focal radiation, was received by patients with chemo-refractory metastatic non-small-cell lung cancer. The V and J ends lost 6 bases and 3 bases, in that order; junction bases with no gene match: 10. The CDR3 is made up of 17 amino acids. Per germline, CDR1 SEHNR and CDR2 FQNEAQ (reference sequence). Sequenced by immunoSEQ multiplex PCR; TCRdb stores in-frame clones only, minus some. Altogether around 30,000 clones are present, about four fifths being singletons, with the ten largest covering 11% to 15%.

The genes are TRBV7-9 and TRBJ2-4; 11 bases agree with TRBD1. This TCR came from a human donor with non-small cell lung cancer that progressed on radiotherapy plus ipilimumab. Material: peripheral blood, obtained from a patient treated with radiotherapy plus ipilimumab. This chain's CDR3 is CASRSTGQGVGKNIQYF. In DNA form, the CDR3 reads TGTGCCAGCAGATCGACGGGACAGGGGGTCGGCAAAAACATTCAGTACTTC.